This TCR beta chain was profiled in a study of blood T cell repertoires in COVID-19. The V end lost 6 bases, the J end lost 3 bases, and 18 bases lay between the germline ends. Germline loops: CDR1 WSHSY, CDR2 SAAADI. The CDR3 totals 15 residues. Assay used: immunoSEQ multiplex PCR; TCRdb lists only in-frame clones, some missing. The table shows over 70,000 clones, with approximately 89% occurring only once. Input material: peripheral blood. The TCR originated in a human donor with active COVID-19. The donor label of this sample is uncertain. This chain joins TRBV10-2 and TRBJ2-7; TRBD1 is a possible D gene (6 bases). Here the CDR3 reads CASRETGRSYYEQYF. The CDR3 region has the DNA TGCGCCAGCAGGGAAACAGGGCGGTCTTACTACGAGCAGTACTTC.